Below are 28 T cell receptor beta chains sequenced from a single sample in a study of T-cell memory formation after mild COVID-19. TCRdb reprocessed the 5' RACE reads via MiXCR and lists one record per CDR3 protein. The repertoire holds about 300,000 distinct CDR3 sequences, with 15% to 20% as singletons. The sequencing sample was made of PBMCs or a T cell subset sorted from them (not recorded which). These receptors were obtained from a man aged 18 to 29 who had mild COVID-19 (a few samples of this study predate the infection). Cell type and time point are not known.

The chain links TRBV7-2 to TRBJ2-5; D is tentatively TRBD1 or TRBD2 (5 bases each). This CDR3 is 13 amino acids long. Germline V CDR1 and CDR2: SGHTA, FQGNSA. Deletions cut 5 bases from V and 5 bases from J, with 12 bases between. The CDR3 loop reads CASSPKWGETQYF. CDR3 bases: TGTGCCAGCAGCCCCAAATGGGGGGAGACCCAGTACTTC.

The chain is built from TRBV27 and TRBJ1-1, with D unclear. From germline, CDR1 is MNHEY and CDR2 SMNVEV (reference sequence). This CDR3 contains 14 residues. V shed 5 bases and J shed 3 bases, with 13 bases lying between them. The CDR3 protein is CASSLVIGYTEAFF. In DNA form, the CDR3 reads TGTGCCAGCAGTCTCGTTATCGGTTACACTGAAGCTTTCTTT.

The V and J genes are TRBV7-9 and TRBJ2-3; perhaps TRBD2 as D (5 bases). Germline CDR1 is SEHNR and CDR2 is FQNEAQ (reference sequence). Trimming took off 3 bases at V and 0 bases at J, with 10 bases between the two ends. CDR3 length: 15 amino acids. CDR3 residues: CASSFSTGSTDTQYF. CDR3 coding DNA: TGTGCCAGCAGCTTTTCGACGGGGAGCACAGATACGCAGTATTTT.

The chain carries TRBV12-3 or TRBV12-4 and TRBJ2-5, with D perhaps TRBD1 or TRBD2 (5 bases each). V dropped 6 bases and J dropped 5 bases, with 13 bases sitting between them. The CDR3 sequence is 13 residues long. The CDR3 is CASRTGTLETQYF. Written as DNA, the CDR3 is TGTGCCAGCAGAACCGGGACCCTGGAGACCCAGTACTTC.

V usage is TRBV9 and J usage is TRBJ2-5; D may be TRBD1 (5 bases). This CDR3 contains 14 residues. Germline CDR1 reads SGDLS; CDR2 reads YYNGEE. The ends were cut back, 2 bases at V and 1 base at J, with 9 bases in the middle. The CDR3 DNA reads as TGTGCCAGCAGCGTTAGTCAGGGCCAAGAGACCCAGTACTTC. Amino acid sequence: CASSVSQGQETQYF.

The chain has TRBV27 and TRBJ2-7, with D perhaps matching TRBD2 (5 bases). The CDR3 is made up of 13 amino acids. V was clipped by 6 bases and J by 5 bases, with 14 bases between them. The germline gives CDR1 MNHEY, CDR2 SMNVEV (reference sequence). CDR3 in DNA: TGTGCCAGCAGCCCCTCGCTCGGGGACGAGCAGTACGTC. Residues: CASSPSLGDEQYV.

CDR3 coding DNA: TGCAGCGCAGGGGACACCGGGGAGCTGTTTTTT. Translated: CSAGDTGELFF. The genes are TRBV29-1 and TRBJ2-2; TRBD1 is a possible D gene (6 bases). This CDR3 has 11 residues. The V gene lost 7 bases and the J gene lost 3 bases, with 6 bases spanning the gap. In germline, CDR1 is SQVTM, CDR2 ANQGSEA.

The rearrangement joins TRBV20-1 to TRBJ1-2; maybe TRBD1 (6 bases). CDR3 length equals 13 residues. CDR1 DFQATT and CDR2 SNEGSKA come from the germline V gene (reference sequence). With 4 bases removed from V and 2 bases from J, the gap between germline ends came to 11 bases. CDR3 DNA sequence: TGCAGTGCTACCACTACAGGGAACTATGGCTACACCTTC. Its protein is CSATTTGNYGYTF.

In nucleotides, the CDR3 is TGTGCCAGCAGCGACGCCTACGAGCAGTACTTC. It yields the protein CASSDAYEQYF. The chain carries TRBV2 and TRBJ2-7, with unresolved D. The V gene's germline CDR1 is SNHLY and CDR2 FYNNEI. This CDR3 spans 11 amino acids. Trimming removed 6 bases from V and 2 bases from J, with 5 bases in between.

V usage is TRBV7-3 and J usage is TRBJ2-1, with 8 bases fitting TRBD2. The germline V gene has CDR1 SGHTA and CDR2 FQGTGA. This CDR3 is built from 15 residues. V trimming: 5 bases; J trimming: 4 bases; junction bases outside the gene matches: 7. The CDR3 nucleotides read TGTGCCAGCAGCCCTCGGGGGGGTCTATACAATGAGCAGTTCTTC. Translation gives CASSPRGGLYNEQFF.

In DNA, the CDR3 is TGTGCCAGCAGCAGTGGCGGGGGACCTTATAGCAATCAGCCCCAGCATTTT. Residues: CASSSGGGPYSNQPQHF. The chain links TRBV7-9 to TRBJ1-5, with D possibly TRBD1 on 5 matching bases. V gave up 5 bases and J gave up 0 bases, with 17 bases separating them. Germline V gene data show CDR1 as SEHNR and CDR2 as FQNEAQ (reference sequence). This CDR3 is built from 17 residues. The complete variable domain, with remaining parts taken from reference TRBV7-9 and TRBJ1-5, reads DTGVSQNPRHKITKRGQNVTFRCDPISEHNRLYWYRQTLGQGPEFLTYFQNEAQLEKSRLLSDRFSAERPKGSFSTLEIQRTEQGDSAMYLCASSSGGGPYSNQPQHFGDGTRLSIL.

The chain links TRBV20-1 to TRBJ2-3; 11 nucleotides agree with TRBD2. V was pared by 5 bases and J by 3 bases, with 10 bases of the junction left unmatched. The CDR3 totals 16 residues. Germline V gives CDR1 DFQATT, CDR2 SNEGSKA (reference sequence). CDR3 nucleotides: TGCAGTGCTCTACCGGTTCTAGCGGGGGGTACAGATACGCAGTATTTT. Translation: CSALPVLAGGTDTQYF.

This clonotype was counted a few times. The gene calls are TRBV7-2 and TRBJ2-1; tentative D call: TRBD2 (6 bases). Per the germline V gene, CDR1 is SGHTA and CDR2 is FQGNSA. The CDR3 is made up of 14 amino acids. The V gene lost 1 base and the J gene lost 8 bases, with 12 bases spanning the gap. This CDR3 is CASSLGPRRDEQFF. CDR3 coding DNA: TGTGCCAGCAGCTTAGGGCCCCGGAGGGATGAGCAGTTCTTC.

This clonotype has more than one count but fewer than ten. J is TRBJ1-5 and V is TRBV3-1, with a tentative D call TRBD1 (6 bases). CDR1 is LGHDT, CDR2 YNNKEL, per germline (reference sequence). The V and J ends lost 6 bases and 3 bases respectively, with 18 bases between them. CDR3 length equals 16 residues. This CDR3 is CASRRNRVEDNQPQHF. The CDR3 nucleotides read TGTGCCAGCAGGCGTAACAGGGTGGAGGACAATCAGCCCCAGCATTTT.

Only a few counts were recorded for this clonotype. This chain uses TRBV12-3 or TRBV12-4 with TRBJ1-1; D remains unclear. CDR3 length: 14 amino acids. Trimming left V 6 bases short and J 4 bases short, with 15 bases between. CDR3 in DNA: TGTGCCAGCAGCACCGCGGGGTTTGGCACTGAAGCTTTCTTT. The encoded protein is CASSTAGFGTEAFF.

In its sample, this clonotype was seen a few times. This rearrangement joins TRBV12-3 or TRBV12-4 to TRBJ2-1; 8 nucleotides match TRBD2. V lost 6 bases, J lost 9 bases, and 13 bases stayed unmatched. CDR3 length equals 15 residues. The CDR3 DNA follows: TGTGCCAGCAGCGACCCTCGGGGGGGCCGGGGTGAGCAGTTCTTC. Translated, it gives CASSDPRGGRGEQFF.

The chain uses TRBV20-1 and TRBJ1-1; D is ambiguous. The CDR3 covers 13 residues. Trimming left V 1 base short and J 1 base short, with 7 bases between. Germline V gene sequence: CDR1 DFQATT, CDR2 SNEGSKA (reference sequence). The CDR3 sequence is CSARGWENTEAFF. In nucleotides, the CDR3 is TGCAGTGCTAGAGGATGGGAGAACACTGAAGCTTTCTTT.

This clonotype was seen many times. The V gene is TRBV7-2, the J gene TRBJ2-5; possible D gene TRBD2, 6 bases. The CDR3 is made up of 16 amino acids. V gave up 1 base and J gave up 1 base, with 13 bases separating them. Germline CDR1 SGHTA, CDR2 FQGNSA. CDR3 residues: CASSLVAGNAQETQYF. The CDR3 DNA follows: TGTGCCAGCAGCTTAGTGGCGGGGAACGCCCAAGAGACCCAGTACTTC.

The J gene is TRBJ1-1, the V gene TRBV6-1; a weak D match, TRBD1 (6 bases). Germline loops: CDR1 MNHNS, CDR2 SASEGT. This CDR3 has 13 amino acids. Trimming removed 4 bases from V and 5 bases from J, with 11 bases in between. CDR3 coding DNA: TGTGCCAGCAGTGTGCAGGGGAGGACTGAAGCTTTCTTT. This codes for CASSVQGRTEAFF.

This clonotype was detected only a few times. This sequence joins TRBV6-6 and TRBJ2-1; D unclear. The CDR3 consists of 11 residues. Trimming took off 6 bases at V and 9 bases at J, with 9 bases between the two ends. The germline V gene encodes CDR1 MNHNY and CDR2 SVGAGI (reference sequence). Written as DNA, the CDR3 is TGTGCCAGCAGCCGCCAAAGTGAGCAGTTCTTC. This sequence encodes CASSRQSEQFF.

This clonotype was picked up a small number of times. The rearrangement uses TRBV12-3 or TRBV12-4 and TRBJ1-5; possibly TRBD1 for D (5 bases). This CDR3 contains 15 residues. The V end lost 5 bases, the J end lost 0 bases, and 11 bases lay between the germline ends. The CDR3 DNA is TGTGCCAGCAGTACCCGGACACTTAGCAATCAGCCCCAGCATTTT. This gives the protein CASSTRTLSNQPQHF.

CDR3 residues: CASKVKRGPNEQFF. The CDR3 region has the DNA TGTGCCAGCAAGGTGAAGCGGGGGCCTAATGAGCAGTTCTTC. V usage is TRBV6-2 or TRBV6-3 and J usage is TRBJ2-1; the match to TRBD2 covers 8 bases. This CDR3 comprises 14 residues. Germline CDR1 MNHEY, CDR2 SVGEGT. The junction had 9 bases not matched to a gene; V was cut back by 7 bases and J by 7 bases.

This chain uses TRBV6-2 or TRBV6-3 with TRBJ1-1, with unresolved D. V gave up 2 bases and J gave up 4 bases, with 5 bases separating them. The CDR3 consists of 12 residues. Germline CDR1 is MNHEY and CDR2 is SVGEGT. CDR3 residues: CASSYRSTEAFF. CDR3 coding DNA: TGTGCCAGCAGTTACCGGTCCACTGAAGCTTTCTTT.

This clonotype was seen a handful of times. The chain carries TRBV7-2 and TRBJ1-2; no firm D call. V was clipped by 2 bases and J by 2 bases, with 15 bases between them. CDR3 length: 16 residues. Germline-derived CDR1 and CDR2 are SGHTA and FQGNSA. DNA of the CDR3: TGTGCCAGCAGCTTAAGGCTTTGGACGGAGAACTATGGCTACACCTTC. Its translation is CASSLRLWTENYGYTF.

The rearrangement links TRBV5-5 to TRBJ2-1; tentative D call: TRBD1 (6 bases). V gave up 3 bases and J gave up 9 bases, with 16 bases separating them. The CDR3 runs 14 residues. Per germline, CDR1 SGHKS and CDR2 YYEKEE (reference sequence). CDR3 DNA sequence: TGTGCCAGCAGCTCACCCACAGGGCATGGTGAGCAGTTCTTC. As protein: CASSSPTGHGEQFF.

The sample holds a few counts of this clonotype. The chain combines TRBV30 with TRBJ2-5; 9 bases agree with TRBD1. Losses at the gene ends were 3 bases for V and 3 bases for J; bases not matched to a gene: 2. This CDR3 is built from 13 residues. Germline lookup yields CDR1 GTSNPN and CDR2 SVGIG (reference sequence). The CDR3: CAWSGTGKETQYF. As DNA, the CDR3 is TGTGCCTGGAGCGGGACAGGGAAAGAGACCCAGTACTTC.

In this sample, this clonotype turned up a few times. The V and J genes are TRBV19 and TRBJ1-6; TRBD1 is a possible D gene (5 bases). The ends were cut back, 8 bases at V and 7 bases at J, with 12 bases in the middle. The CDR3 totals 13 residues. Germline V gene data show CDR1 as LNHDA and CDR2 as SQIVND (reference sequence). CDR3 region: CASRQGLNSPLHF. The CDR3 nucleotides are TGTGCCAGTCGGCAGGGTTTGAATTCACCCCTCCACTTT.

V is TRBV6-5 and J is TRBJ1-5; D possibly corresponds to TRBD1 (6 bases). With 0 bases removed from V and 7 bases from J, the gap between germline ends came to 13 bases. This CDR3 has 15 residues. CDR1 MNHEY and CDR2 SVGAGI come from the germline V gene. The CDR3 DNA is TGTGCCAGCAGTTACTCTGGGACAACTGGGCAGCCCCAGCATTTT. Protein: CASSYSGTTGQPQHF.